One sample yielded the 5 T cell receptor beta chains listed below, sequenced in a study of OX40 agonist ivuxolimab in advanced cancers. The protocol was immunoSEQ multiplex PCR, while the TCRdb copy is restricted to in-frame clones and leaves out a portion. The sample records approximately 76,000 clones, approximately 85% being singletons. The sequencing here drew on CD4+ or CD8+ T cells sorted from blood, taken in a trial of the OX40 agonist ivuxolimab. The receptors derive from an adult with an advanced solid tumor such as melanoma, head and neck, liver or kidney cancer.

V gene TRBV27 combines with J gene TRBJ2-2; the D gene is possibly TRBD1 (5 bases). Trimming stripped 7 bases from V and 1 base from J, with 16 bases between. The CDR3 spans 16 residues. Germline assignment: CDR1 MNHEY and CDR2 SMNVEV (reference sequence). The CDR3 reads CASTYAWGLNTGELFF. CDR3 coding DNA: TGTGCCAGCACCTATGCCTGGGGCCTGAACACCGGGGAGCTGTTTTTT.

The rearrangement uses TRBV18 and TRBJ2-7; TRBD1 might be the D (6 bases). Trimming removed 2 bases from V and 3 bases from J, with 11 bases in between. CDR1 is KGHSH and CDR2 is LQKENI in the germline V gene. The CDR3 extends over 14 amino acids. Written as DNA, the CDR3 is TGTGCCAGCTCACCAGGGACAACTAGCTACGAGCAGTACTTC. It specifies CASSPGTTSYEQYF. Filled out from reference TRBV18 and TRBJ2-7, the complete variable domain reads NAGVMQNPRHLVRRRGQEARLRCSPMKGHSHVYWYRQLPEEGLKFMVYLQKENIIDESGMPKERFSAEFPKEGPSILRIQQVVRGDSAAYFCASSPGTTSYEQYFGPGTRLTVT.

CDR3 nucleotides: TGTGCCAGCAGCCAAGATTACGGTCTAGGCGAGCAGTACTTC. It translates to CASSQDYGLGEQYF. The J gene is TRBJ2-7, the V gene TRBV4-2, with D unresolved. In germline, CDR1 is LGHNA, CDR2 YNFKEQ. Trimming took off 0 bases at V and 6 bases at J, with 12 bases between the two ends. This CDR3 region has 14 residues.

A few counts support this clone. The chain employs TRBV28 and TRBJ1-2; a weak D match, TRBD1 (5 bases). Germline CDR1 is MDHEN and CDR2 is SYDVKM. This CDR3 comprises 14 residues. V dropped 7 bases and J dropped 5 bases, with 17 bases sitting between them. CDR3 DNA sequence: TGTGCCAGCATTCCCTCGGGGTCAGGGTATGGCTACACCTTC. It yields the protein CASIPSGSGYGYTF.

The rearrangement uses TRBV6-6 and TRBJ1-1; D might be TRBD1 (6 bases). Germline V gene data show CDR1 as MNHNY and CDR2 as SVGAGI (reference sequence). This CDR3 is built from 14 residues. V was pared by 5 bases and J by 4 bases, with 14 bases between. The DNA for the CDR3 is TGTGCCAGCAGTCAAAAAACAGGGACCACTGAAGCTTTCTTT. Protein: CASSQKTGTTEAFF.